This entry lists 30 T cell receptor beta chains sequenced from one sample in a study of cytomegalovirus exposure and HLA in healthy donors. The PCR used 60 Vbeta and 13 Jbeta primers. Method: immunoSEQ multiplex PCR; TCRdb's copy keeps in-frame clones and lacks some. The table shows about 140,000 clones, with roughly 80% occurring only once. The sequenced sample was PBMCs. The receptors stem from a male donor in good health and CMV-seronegative.

Only a few counts were recorded for this clone. The chain links TRBV30 to TRBJ2-7, with a tentative D call TRBD1 (6 bases). From germline, CDR1 is GTSNPN and CDR2 SVGIG (reference sequence). V was cut by 4 bases and J by 5 bases, with 15 bases left in between. The CDR3 is 13 residues long. DNA for the CDR3: TGTGCCTGGACGCGTGGGGGCGTCCACGAGCAGTACTTC. Translated: CAWTRGGVHEQYF.

This clone was seen more than once but under ten times. The chain joins TRBV30 to TRBJ2-7; TRBD1 aligns across 8 bases. Unmatched junction bases numbered 4, after V lost 3 bases and J lost 0 bases. The CDR3 is 14 residues long. Germline V gene lookup returns CDR1 GTSNPN and CDR2 SVGIG (reference sequence). The CDR3: CAWRQGVNSYEQYF. The CDR3 DNA sequence: TGTGCCTGGAGACAGGGGGTGAACTCCTACGAGCAGTACTTC.

This clone has just one count. The chain combines TRBV5-5 with TRBJ1-2; perhaps TRBD1 as D (6 bases). The CDR3 covers 15 residues. The V end was cut by 0 bases, the J end by 4 bases, with 13 bases between. Germline V gene lookup returns CDR1 SGHKS and CDR2 YYEKEE (reference sequence). CDR3 nucleotides: TGTGCCAGCAGCTTGGAAACGGCGGGGGCCTATGGCTACACCTTC. Translation: CASSLETAGAYGYTF.

This clone showed up just a few times. The V gene is TRBV30, the J gene TRBJ1-1; TRBD1 might be the D (6 bases). The CDR3 spans 14 residues. Germline V gene lookup returns CDR1 GTSNPN and CDR2 SVGIG (reference sequence). Trimming left V 4 bases short and J 3 bases short, with 15 bases between. The CDR3 region is CAWISQGLYTEAFF. CDR3 sequence (DNA): TGTGCCTGGATATCGCAGGGGCTATACACTGAAGCTTTCTTT.

This chain connects TRBV6-5 to TRBJ2-1, with D possibly being TRBD1 (6 bases). Germline CDR1 is MNHEY and CDR2 is SVGAGI. This CDR3 is built from 14 residues. V lost 2 bases and J lost 9, with 14 bases in between. The CDR3 nucleotides are TGTGCCAGCAGTTACAGAACAGGGCAGATTGAGCAGTTCTTC. Translating gives CASSYRTGQIEQFF.

This clone was counted once. The chain joins TRBV28 to TRBJ1-5; D call uncertain. CDR1 and CDR2 (germline): MDHEN, SYDVKM. There are 16 residues in the CDR3. The V gene lost 3 bases and the J gene lost 6 bases, with 18 bases spanning the gap. CDR3 loop: CASSFGGLWGGQPQHF. The CDR3, as DNA: TGTGCCAGCAGTTTCGGTGGACTATGGGGTGGTCAGCCCCAGCATTTT.

J is TRBJ1-2 and V is TRBV5-1, with a weak D call TRBD1 (6 bases). Between the trimmed V and J ends, which lost 0 bases and 8 bases, there was a span of 8 bases. The germline CDR1 and CDR2 sequences are SGHRS and YFSETQ. CDR3 size: 12 residues. The CDR3 DNA follows: TGCGCCAGCAGCTTGGACAGGGTCGGCTACACCTTC. It encodes CASSLDRVGYTF. Full variable domain (remainder filled in from reference TRBV5-1 and TRBJ1-2): KAGVTQTPRYLIKTRGQQVTLSCSPISGHRSVSWYQQTPGQGLQFLFEYFSETQRNKGNFPGRFSGRQFSNSRSEMNVSTLELGDSALYLCASSLDRVGYTFGSGTRLTVV.

This chain connects TRBV11-3 to TRBJ1-4, with 10 bases identical to TRBD1. The V and J ends lost 5 bases and 6 bases, in that order; junction bases with no gene match: 3. Per germline, CDR1 SGHNT and CDR2 YENEEA. The CDR3 is made up of 14 amino acids. CDR3 sequence: CASSLGTGDEKLFF. CDR3 coding DNA: TGTGCCAGCAGCCTCGGGACAGGGGATGAAAAACTGTTTTTT.

The V call is TRBV5-6, the J call TRBJ2-1, with a weak D call TRBD2 (6 bases). The length of the CDR3 is 17 residues. The germline V gene encodes CDR1 SGHDT and CDR2 YYEEEE. Trimming stripped 4 bases from V and 8 bases from J, with 25 bases between. For the CDR3, the DNA is TGTGCCAGCAGCCCCTTTGGCACCGGGACTCCCAATTATGAGCAGTTCTTC. It translates to CASSPFGTGTPNYEQFF.

This sequence joins TRBV6-1 and TRBJ1-1; 9 positions agree with TRBD1. Germline V gene data show CDR1 as MNHNS and CDR2 as SASEGT. Germline trimming cut 5 bases from V and 5 bases from J; bases unmatched to any gene: 9. The CDR3 is 15 amino acids. CDR3 region: CASSRPDRGSTEAFF. DNA of the CDR3: TGTGCCAGCAGTCGACCAGACAGGGGGAGTACTGAAGCTTTCTTT.

The chain links TRBV7-6 to TRBJ2-1; TRBD2 aligns across 10 bases. V lost 3 bases, J lost 5 bases, and 10 bases stayed unmatched. This CDR3 has 17 amino acids. Germline CDR1 is SGHVS and CDR2 is FNYEAQ. The CDR3 spells CASSFLPSGGPNNEQFF. CDR3 nucleotides: TGTGCCAGCAGCTTCCTCCCTAGCGGGGGACCAAACAATGAGCAGTTCTTC.

A single count supports this clone. This sequence joins TRBV13 and TRBJ2-7; TRBD1 matches at 10 bases. This CDR3 has 14 residues. Germline assignment: CDR1 PRHDT and CDR2 FYEKMQ (reference sequence). J lost 2 bases, V lost 5 bases, and 3 bases had no gene match. CDR3 amino acids: CASSHGQGAYEQYF. CDR3 nucleotide sequence: TGTGCCAGCAGCCATGGACAGGGGGCCTACGAGCAGTACTTC.

The genes are TRBV14 and TRBJ1-2; 9 bases line up with TRBD1. Trimming took 4 bases from V and 8 from J; bases not matched to a gene: 8. The germline CDR1 and CDR2 sequences are SGHDN and FVKESK. CDR3 length equals 14 residues. The CDR3 region has the DNA TGTGCCAGCAGCCTCGTGGGACAGGGTACAGGCTACACCTTC. This translates into CASSLVGQGTGYTF.

J is TRBJ2-7 and V is TRBV5-1; the D is unclear. Trimming removed 0 bases at V and 6 bases at J, with 10 bases between. CDR1 is SGHRS and CDR2 is YFSETQ in the germline V gene. The length of the CDR3 is 13 residues. CDR3 in amino acids: CASSLGATAEQYF. The CDR3 nucleotides are TGCGCCAGCAGCTTGGGGGCGACGGCCGAGCAGTACTTC.

The gene calls are TRBV7-2 and TRBJ2-6; 7 bases are shared with TRBD1. The V and J ends lost 5 bases and 4 bases, in that order; junction bases with no gene match: 8. The CDR3 covers 16 residues. CDR1 and CDR2 (germline): SGHTA, FQGNSA. CDR3 DNA sequence: TGTGCCAGCAGCCCAGGGGGAAGGATGGGGGCCAACGTCCTGACTTTC. Protein: CASSPGGRMGANVLTF.

This clone is a singleton in its sample. V is TRBV11-1 and J is TRBJ2-2; TRBD1 might be the D (6 bases). The V end was cut by 5 bases, the J end by 1 base, with 17 bases between. Germline CDR1 and CDR2: SGHAT and FQDESV (reference sequence). The CDR3 consists of 17 residues. The CDR3 loop is CASSGHGTLQNTGELFF. CDR3 in DNA: TGTGCCAGCAGCGGGCACGGGACACTACAGAACACCGGGGAGCTGTTTTTT. The full variable domain, completed using reference TRBV11-1 and TRBJ2-2, is EAEVAQSPRYKITEKSQAVAFWCDPISGHATLYWYRQILGQGPELLVQFQDESVVDDSQLPKDRFSAERLKGVDSTLKIQPAELGDSAMYLCASSGHGTLQNTGELFFGEGSRLTVL.

The rearrangement joins TRBV5-4 to TRBJ2-5; 9 bases are shared with TRBD2. Trimming removed 0 bases from V and 4 bases from J; junction bases left unmatched: 1. Germline loops: CDR1 SGHNT, CDR2 YYREEE (reference sequence). The CDR3 spans 14 residues. CDR3 nucleotides: TGTGCCAGCAGCTTGGGCGGGGGGGGAGAGACCCAGTACTTC. This sequence encodes CASSLGGGGETQYF.

This clone was seen a few times. J is TRBJ2-2 and V is TRBV12-5; D possibly corresponds to TRBD2 (7 bases). CDR1 LGHNT and CDR2 FRNRAP come from the germline V gene. CDR3 length: 17 residues. V was trimmed by 9 bases and J by 4 bases, leaving 24 bases between them. The chain's CDR3 is CARQPRGGGGGTGELFF. CDR3 in DNA: TGTGCTAGACAACCCCGAGGGGGGGGCGGGGGCACCGGGGAGCTGTTTTTT.

This rearrangement joins TRBV18 to TRBJ2-7, with a weak D call TRBD2 (7 bases). The V gene lost 1 base and the J gene lost 0 bases, with 10 bases spanning the gap. The CDR3 sequence is 15 residues long. CDR1 and CDR2 from the germline V gene are KGHSH and LQKENI. CDR3 DNA sequence: TGTGCCAGCTCACCACGGGAGGGGGGCTCCTACGAGCAGTACTTC. This sequence encodes CASSPREGGSYEQYF.

Only one count was recorded for this clone. The DNA for the CDR3 is TGTGCCATCAGTGCCGGCGGATCGAACACTGAAGCTTTCTTT. Protein: CAISAGGSNTEAFF. The chain employs TRBV10-3 and TRBJ1-1, with D unresolved. CDR1 and CDR2 (germline): ENHRY, SYGVKD. The CDR3 totals 14 residues. Trimming removed 4 bases from V and 1 base from J, with 10 bases in between.

The rearrangement links TRBV5-4 to TRBJ2-5, with 10 positions matching TRBD1. The CDR3 totals 15 residues. The germline V gene encodes CDR1 SGHNT and CDR2 YYREEE (reference sequence). Germline trimming cut 4 bases from V and 4 bases from J; bases unmatched to any gene: 7. In nucleotides, the CDR3 is TGTGCCAGCAGCAGCGACAGGGGGCAAGGAGAGACCCAGTACTTC. It translates to CASSSDRGQGETQYF.

The V and J genes are TRBV7-9 and TRBJ2-5, with a possible D match to TRBD1 (6 bases). CDR1 is SEHNR and CDR2 is FQNEAQ in the germline V gene (reference sequence). Trimming pared 5 bases from V and 4 bases from J, leaving 23 bases between. This CDR3 is 17 amino acids long. This CDR3 reads CASSISPLTEDRETQYF. The CDR3 DNA sequence: TGTGCCAGCAGCATAAGTCCATTGACTGAGGACAGAGAGACCCAGTACTTC.

The rearrangement joins TRBV18 to TRBJ1-4; 10 bases match TRBD1. CDR3 length: 16 residues. Trimming removed 1 base from V and 8 bases from J; junction bases left unmatched: 7. Germline CDR1 is KGHSH and CDR2 is LQKENI. DNA for the CDR3: TGTGCCAGCTCACCACTCCGGGACAGGGGAGGGGAAAAACTGTTTTTT. Its translation: CASSPLRDRGGEKLFF.

V usage is TRBV28 and J usage is TRBJ1-5, with a possible D match to TRBD1 (6 bases). The CDR3 loop spans 13 amino acids. V shed 6 bases and J shed 8 bases, with 14 bases lying between them. CDR1 and CDR2 from the germline V gene are MDHEN and SYDVKM. CDR3 DNA sequence: TGTGCCAGCAGCCGGACAGACCCAAAGCCCCAGCATTTT. It encodes CASSRTDPKPQHF.

J is TRBJ2-5 and V is TRBV7-8, with TRBD2 matching over 9 bases. V lost 4 bases and J lost 4; bases outside the gene matches: 22. The germline CDR1 and CDR2 sequences are SGHVS and FQNEAQ. This CDR3 has 20 amino acids. The CDR3 region has the DNA TGTGCCAGCAGCTCCGGGGGGCTAGCGGGGTCCCGGGTTTGGGCAGAGACCCAGTACTTC. Protein product: CASSSGGLAGSRVWAETQYF.

This sequence joins TRBV25-1 and TRBJ1-2; 8 bases are shared with TRBD1. In germline, CDR1 is MGHDK, CDR2 SYGVNS. The junction had 4 bases not matched to a gene; V was cut back by 5 bases and J by 2 bases. The CDR3 sequence is 14 residues long. CDR3 nucleotide sequence: TGTGCCAGCAGTCCCCGGGACAGGAACTATGGCTACACCTTC. Encoded protein: CASSPRDRNYGYTF.

This clone was detected once. The chain's CDR3 is CASSFPGVRVDGYTF. The DNA for the CDR3 is TGTGCCAGCAGTTTCCCAGGGGTCAGGGTGGATGGCTACACCTTC. The V call is TRBV28, the J call TRBJ1-2; weak D call: TRBD1 (6 bases). Trimming pared 3 bases from V and 6 bases from J, leaving 17 bases between. CDR3 length: 15 amino acids. Germline assignment: CDR1 MDHEN and CDR2 SYDVKM.

Notes on this clone: Distinct nucleotide sequences in the sample also encode this CDR3. The chain couples TRBV30 to TRBJ2-7; the D gene is possibly TRBD2 (6 bases). This CDR3 is built from 13 residues. Trimming cost V 0 bases and J 1 base, with 7 bases left between them. Germline V lookup: CDR1 GTSNPN, CDR2 SVGIG (reference sequence). In DNA form, the CDR3 reads TGTGCCTGGAGTGTTGGGGGGTCCTACGAGCAGTACTTC. Its translation: CAWSVGGSYEQYF.

This clone was seen a single time. The chain employs TRBV27 and TRBJ2-5, with D possibly TRBD1 on 6 matching bases. The DNA end is a closer match to TRBJ2-7, so the J assignment may be wrong. The CDR3 covers 15 residues. Germline V gives CDR1 MNHEY, CDR2 SMNVEV (reference sequence). CDR3 sequence: CASSLKQGRSYEQYF. In nucleotides, the CDR3 is TGTGCCAGCAGTTTGAAACAGGGCAGGTCCTACGAGCAGTACTTC.

This rearrangement joins TRBV7-9 to TRBJ2-5, with D possibly being TRBD2 (5 bases). V was trimmed by 5 bases and J by 1 base, leaving 11 bases between them. The CDR3 has 14 residues. Germline V gene data show CDR1 as SEHNR and CDR2 as FQNEAQ (reference sequence). For the CDR3, the DNA is TGTGCCAGCAGCACCGGACGGGGCCAAGAGACCCAGTACTTC. Translated: CASSTGRGQETQYF.